The subject of this entry is one T cell receptor beta chain. Its antigen is undetermined. This sample is drawn from a study of cytomegalovirus exposure and HLA in healthy donors. General study findings and limits: Within an earlier analysis, most TCR beta V segments proved productive either about 90% or about 30% of the time. Three CMV-associated chains proved CMV antigen-specific in vitro. For most TCR sequences rarity was the rule, although some public TCRs occurred in many donors.

The PCR was carried out with 60 Vbeta primers and 13 Jbeta primers. The data were produced by immunoSEQ multiplex PCR, yet TCRdb's version contains in-frame clones alone and is incomplete. The table lists around 100,000 clones, roughly 68% of them singletons. The clonotype originates from a woman in her thirties in good health and CMV-seronegative. Input material: PBMCs.

For the CDR3, the DNA is TGCGCCAGCAGCCAAAGGACAGGGAAGGGTTGGGTCGCTAACACCGGGGAGCTGTTTTTT. Translation gives CASSQRTGKGWVANTGELFF. V usage is TRBV4-3 and J usage is TRBJ2-2; 8 nucleotides match TRBD1. Unmatched junction bases numbered 16, after V lost 2 bases and J lost 2 bases. Germline CDR1 is LGHNA and CDR2 is YSLEER. The CDR3 covers 20 residues.